This T cell receptor (beta chain) was recorded in a study of Tregs in tolerant kidney transplant recipients. Sequencing was performed with immunoSEQ multiplex PCR; in TCRdb, only in-frame clones are kept and a portion is missing. The data show over 60,000 clones, with approximately 98% seen just once and 0.56% held by the top ten. CDR3 length: 14 residues. The J segment lost 2 bases and the V segment lost 5 bases, leaving 6 bases of the junction unmatched. The germline CDR1 and CDR2 sequences are SQVTM and ANQGSEA. Sequencing was performed on CD4+ T cells from blood, taken before the transplant. The chain carries TRBV29-1 and TRBJ2-3, with TRBD1 matching over 8 bases. This TCR came from a human donor who received a combined kidney and bone marrow transplant. CDR3 region: CSVRWTGITDTQYF. DNA of the CDR3: TGCAGCGTTCGCTGGACAGGGATCACAGATACGCAGTATTTT.